The 5 T cell receptor beta chains below come from one sample, sequenced in a study of neurological immune-mediated disorders. One entry per CDR3 protein results from TCRdb running MiXCR on the 5' RACE reads. Of tens of thousands of distinct CDR3 sequences listed, 11% to 15% are singletons. Material for sequencing was PBMCs. Every receptor here comes from a woman between 45 and 60 years old in good health.

This clonotype was recorded many times. Written as DNA, the CDR3 is TGCGCCAGCAGCCGCTCAGACAGCACCTACGAGCAGTACTTC. Translation: CASSRSDSTYEQYF. The chain uses TRBV5-1 and TRBJ2-7; a possible D gene is TRBD1 (5 bases). The CDR3 has 14 residues. V shed 4 bases and J shed 2 bases, with 13 bases lying between them. Germline V CDR1 and CDR2: SGHRS, YFSETQ.

Only a few counts were recorded for this clonotype. CDR3 in amino acids: CASSHPLGMQSTGELFF. The CDR3 nucleotides read TGCGCCAGCAGCCATCCTCTTGGTATGCAGTCCACCGGGGAGCTGTTTTTT. J is TRBJ2-2 and V is TRBV5-1, with D unresolved. CDR3 length: 17 residues. CDR1 and CDR2 from the germline V gene are SGHRS and YFSETQ. Trimming removed 4 bases from V and 4 bases from J, with 20 bases in between.

This clonotype was counted at least ten times. V gene TRBV7-2 combines with J gene TRBJ2-7; 10 bases map to TRBD1. Germline assignment: CDR1 SGHTA and CDR2 FQGNSA. The J segment lost 9 bases and the V segment lost 5 bases, leaving 10 bases of the junction unmatched. This CDR3 has 14 residues. CDR3 loop: CASSRAGQGVAQYF. CDR3 nucleotides: TGTGCCAGCAGCAGAGCCGGACAGGGGGTTGCGCAGTACTTC.

The sample holds a few counts of this clonotype. The rearrangement uses TRBV5-1 and TRBJ2-7, with TRBD1 as a possible D gene (5 bases). V lost 1 base and J lost 5, with 10 bases in between. Germline loops: CDR1 SGHRS, CDR2 YFSETQ. The CDR3 sequence is 13 residues long. In DNA, the CDR3 is TGCGCCAGCAGCTTGTCAGGGCAAAACGAGCAGTACTTC. Protein sequence: CASSLSGQNEQYF.

This clonotype was detected many times. V and J are TRBV9 and TRBJ2-3, with TRBD1 matching 7 bases. CDR3 length: 15 amino acids. Germline CDR1 and CDR2: SGDLS and YYNGEE. Trimming cost V 4 bases and J 2 bases; bases outside gene matches: 7. Here the CDR3 DNA reads TGTGCCAGCAGCCAGGTGGGGACAGTCACAGATACGCAGTATTTT. It specifies CASSQVGTVTDTQYF.